This T cell receptor (beta chain) was sequenced for a study of shared clonotypes between healthy human individuals. The assay used deep level. The authors split each subset's genomic DNA evenly across several immunoSEQ plates. Original processing methods: ImmunoSEQ gave junction-only sequences without quality scores, so filtering differed. Some clones are missing from TCRdb's copy, which holds only in-frame ones; the method was immunoSEQ multiplex PCR. The D gene and trimming were derived from the DNA, and the V and J assignments and clone size from that table. This table holds hundreds of thousands of clones, around 81% found once. Adults of Caucasian background living in Nashville, Tennessee made up all donors. From germline, CDR1 is SQVTM and CDR2 ANQGSEA. There are 16 residues in the CDR3. V gave up 5 bases and J gave up 2 bases; unmatched junction bases: 13.

This TCR was recovered from a woman in her 40s in good health. Some clones in this sample may be carry-over from other donors' samples. V is TRBV29-1 and J is TRBJ1-1; 8 nucleotides agree with TRBD1. The sequenced material came from PBMCs. The CDR3 DNA reads as TGCAGCGTTCCTCGCTGGGGACAGGCCTCCAACACTGAAGCTTTCTTT. Translation gives CSVPRWGQASNTEAFF.